This T cell receptor (beta chain) was observed in a study of technical replicates of blood from a handful of donors (TCRdb year 2017). Receptors were amplified or captured by the immunoSEQ multiplex PCR assay. Sourced from immuneACCESS, this table was stored by TCRdb with only in-frame sequences that have V and J called. A share of the clones is absent; for the studies checked, an unresolved V gene accounts for under half, and the remainder has no known explanation. The sample table shows approximately 75,000 clones, and 90% to 97% are seen once. Roughly 0.37% of the sample rests with the top ten. As for this clone: Its antigen target is currently unknown. No much larger clone exists at a distance of one base, and base qualities are not known.

A distance of 12 bases separates the germline ends of V and J, which lose 1 base and 6 bases respectively. CDR1 and CDR2 are drawn from the germline V gene (reference sequence): LNHDA, SQIVND. The CDR3 holds 14 amino acids from the cysteine to the phenylalanine. Only the CDR3 DNA stays, 42 bases, in frame from base 1. The sample taken for sequencing was T cells isolated from PBMCs. This TCR derives from a human donor in good health. The chain was built from TRBV19 and TRBJ1-1; the D region possibly corresponds to TRBD1 (5 bases align). The CDR3 reads CASSIVQGWAEAFF. The DNA reads TGTGCCAGTAGTATAGTGCAGGGTTGGGCTGAAGCTTTCTTT. With the rest looked up from the reference TRBV19 and TRBJ1-1 genes rather than sequenced, the full variable domain is DGGITQSPKYLFRKEGQNVTLSCEQNLNHDAMYWYRQDPGQGLRLIYYSQIVNDFQKGDIAEGYSVSREKKESFPLTVTSAQKNPTAFYLCASSIVQGWAEAFFGQGTRLTVV.